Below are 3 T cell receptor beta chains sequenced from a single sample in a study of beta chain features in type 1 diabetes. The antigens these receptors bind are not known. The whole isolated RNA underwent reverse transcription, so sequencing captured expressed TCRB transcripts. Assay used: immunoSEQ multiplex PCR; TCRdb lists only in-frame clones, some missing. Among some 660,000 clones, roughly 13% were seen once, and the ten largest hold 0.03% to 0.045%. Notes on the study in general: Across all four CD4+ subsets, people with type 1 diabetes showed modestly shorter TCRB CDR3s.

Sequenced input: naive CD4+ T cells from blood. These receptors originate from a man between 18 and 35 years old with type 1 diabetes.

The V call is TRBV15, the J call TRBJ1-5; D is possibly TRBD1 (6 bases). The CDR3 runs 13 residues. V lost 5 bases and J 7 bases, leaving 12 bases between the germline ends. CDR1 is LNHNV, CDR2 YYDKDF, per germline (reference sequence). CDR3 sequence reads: CATSFQGRQPQHF. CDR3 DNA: TGTGCCACCAGCTTTCAGGGGAGGCAGCCCCAGCATTTT.

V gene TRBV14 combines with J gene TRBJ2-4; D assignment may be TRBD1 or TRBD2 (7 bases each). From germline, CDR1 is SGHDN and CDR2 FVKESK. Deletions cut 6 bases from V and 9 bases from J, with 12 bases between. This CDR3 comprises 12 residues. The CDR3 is CASSPGGVIQYF. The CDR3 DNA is TGTGCCAGCAGTCCAGGGGGGGTCATTCAGTACTTC.

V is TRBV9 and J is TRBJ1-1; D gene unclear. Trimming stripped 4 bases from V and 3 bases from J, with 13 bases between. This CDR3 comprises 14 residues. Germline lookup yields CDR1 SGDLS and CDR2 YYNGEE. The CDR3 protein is CASSPEDFYTEAFF. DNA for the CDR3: TGTGCCAGCAGCCCTGAGGACTTCTACACTGAAGCTTTCTTT.